These 4 T cell receptor beta chains came from one sample sequenced in a study of blood T cell repertoires in COVID-19. Using immunoSEQ multiplex PCR, the repertoire was profiled, and TCRdb retains in-frame clones only, with some absent. In the table there are under 55,000 clones, more than 75% of which are singletons. Specimen: peripheral blood. Receptors were obtained from a man aged 65 to 79 with acute or convalescent COVID-19.

The rearrangement links TRBV6-5 to TRBJ1-4; TRBD1 agrees at 7 bases. CDR1 and CDR2 (germline): MNHEY, SVGAGI. The V segment lost 7 bases and the J segment 4 bases; nucleotides outside the gene matches: 6. The CDR3 sequence is 14 residues long. CDR3 sequence: CASKEGQVNEKLFF. Here the CDR3 DNA reads TGTGCCAGCAAAGAAGGACAGGTTAATGAAAAACTGTTTTTT.

This clone was picked up a small number of times. The chain carries TRBV7-8 and TRBJ1-6; 7 positions match TRBD1. Per germline, CDR1 SGHVS and CDR2 FQNEAQ. The CDR3 is 14 residues long. After removal of 6 bases from V and 7 bases from J, the junction contained 6 bases not matched to a gene. CDR3 sequence (DNA): TGTGCCAGCAGGTACAGGGACAGCAATTCACCCCTCCACTTT. It encodes CASRYRDSNSPLHF.

The chain couples TRBV9 to TRBJ1-3, with a weak D call TRBD1 (5 bases). Germline CDR1 and CDR2: SGDLS and YYNGEE. Trimming cost V 3 bases and J 0 bases, with 10 bases left between them. The CDR3 spans 15 residues. CDR3 protein: CASSGDSLSGNTIYF. CDR3 nucleotides: TGTGCCAGCAGCGGTGACAGTCTCTCTGGAAACACCATATATTTT.

This clone was recorded only once. The chain carries TRBV4-1 and TRBJ2-1; 9 positions agree with TRBD2. Trimming cost V 4 bases and J 8 bases; bases outside gene matches: 15. The germline V gene has CDR1 MGHRA and CDR2 YSYEKL. The CDR3 extends over 17 amino acids. CDR3 in amino acids: CASSPITPSGGRDEQFF. In nucleotides, the CDR3 is TGCGCCAGCAGCCCGATAACCCCCAGCGGGGGGCGGGATGAGCAGTTCTTC.